This T cell receptor (beta chain) was profiled in a study of blood T cell repertoires in COVID-19. Background on the study: Sources were T cells, B-cell-depleted T cells, or PBMCs; the material itself was cDNA or gDNA.

Participants came from around 25 US areas, aged roughly 18 to 89 years. As originally analysed: Reference gene primer amplification in the assay estimated nucleated cell counts. The protocol was immunoSEQ multiplex PCR, while the TCRdb copy is restricted to in-frame clones and leaves out a portion. For V, J and clone size, that table is used; D and trimming come from the DNA. This table has about 230,000 clones, nearly 90% appearing once. The CDR3 loop spans 15 amino acids. J was trimmed by 4 bases and V by 7 bases; bases with no gene match: 7. Germline values: CDR1 LNHDA, CDR2 SQIVND (reference sequence).

The material sequenced was PBMCs or T cells enriched from blood (not recorded which). This sequence originates from a woman aged 25 to 39 with acute COVID-19. The chain is built from TRBV19 and TRBJ1-2; 12 nucleotides line up with TRBD1. The CDR3 is CASIGTGGFVYGYTF. The CDR3 nucleotides read TGTGCCAGTATTGGGACAGGGGGCTTCGTCTATGGCTACACCTTC. The entire variable domain, with the rest obtained from reference TRBV19 and TRBJ1-2, is as follows: DGGITQSPKYLFRKEGQNVTLSCEQNLNHDAMYWYRQDPGQGLRLIYYSQIVNDFQKGDIAEGYSVSREKKESFPLTVTSAQKNPTAFYLCASIGTGGFVYGYTFGSGTRLTVV.